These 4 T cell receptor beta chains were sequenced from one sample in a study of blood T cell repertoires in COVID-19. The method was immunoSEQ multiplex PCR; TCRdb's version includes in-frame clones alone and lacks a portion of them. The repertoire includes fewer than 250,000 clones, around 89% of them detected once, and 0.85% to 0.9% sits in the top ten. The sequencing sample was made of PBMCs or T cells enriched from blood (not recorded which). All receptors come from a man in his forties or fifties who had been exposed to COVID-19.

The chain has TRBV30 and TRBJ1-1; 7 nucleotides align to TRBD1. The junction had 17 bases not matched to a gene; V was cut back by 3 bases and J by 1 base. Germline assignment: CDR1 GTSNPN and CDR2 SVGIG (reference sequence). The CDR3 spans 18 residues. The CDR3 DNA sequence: TGTGCCTGGAGCATATATATTGAGGGGGCGAGGGGGAACACTGAAGCTTTCTTT. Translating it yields CAWSIYIEGARGNTEAFF.

CDR3 residues: CASRWGVNTEAFF. In DNA form, the CDR3 reads TGCGCCAGCCGCTGGGGGGTGAACACTGAAGCTTTCTTT. The chain carries TRBV5-1 and TRBJ1-1, with a possible D match to TRBD1 (5 bases). V was clipped by 7 bases and J by 0 bases, with 10 bases between them. This CDR3 contains 13 residues. In germline, CDR1 is SGHRS, CDR2 YFSETQ.

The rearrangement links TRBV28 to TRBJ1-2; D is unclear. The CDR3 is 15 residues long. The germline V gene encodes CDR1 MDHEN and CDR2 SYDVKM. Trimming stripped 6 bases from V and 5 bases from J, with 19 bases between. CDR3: CASSPLYRREYGYTF. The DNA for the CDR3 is TGTGCCAGCAGCCCCCTCTACCGGAGGGAATATGGCTACACCTTC.

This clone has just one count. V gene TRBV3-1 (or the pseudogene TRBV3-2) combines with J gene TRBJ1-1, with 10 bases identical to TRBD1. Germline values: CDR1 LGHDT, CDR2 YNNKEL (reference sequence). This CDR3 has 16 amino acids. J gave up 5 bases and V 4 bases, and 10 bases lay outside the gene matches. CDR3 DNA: TGTGCCAGCAGCCCAGCTAGGGACAGGGGAAGAACTGAAGCTTTCTTT. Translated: CASSPARDRGRTEAFF.